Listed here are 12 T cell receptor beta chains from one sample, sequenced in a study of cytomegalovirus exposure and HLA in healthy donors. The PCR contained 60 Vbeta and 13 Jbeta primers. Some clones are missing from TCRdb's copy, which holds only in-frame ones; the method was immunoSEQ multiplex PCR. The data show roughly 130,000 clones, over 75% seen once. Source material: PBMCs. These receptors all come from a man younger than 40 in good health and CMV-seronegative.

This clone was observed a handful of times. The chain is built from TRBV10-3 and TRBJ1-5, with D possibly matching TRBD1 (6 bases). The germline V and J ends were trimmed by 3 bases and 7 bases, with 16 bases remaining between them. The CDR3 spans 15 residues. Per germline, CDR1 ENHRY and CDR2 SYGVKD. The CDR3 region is CAISEGGQSGQPQHF. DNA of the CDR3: TGTGCCATCAGTGAAGGAGGACAGTCCGGCCAGCCCCAGCATTTT.

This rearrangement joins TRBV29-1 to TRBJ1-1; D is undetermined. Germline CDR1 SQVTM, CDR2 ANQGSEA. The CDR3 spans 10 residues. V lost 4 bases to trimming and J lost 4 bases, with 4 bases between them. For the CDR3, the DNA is TGCAGCGTTGGAGGCACTGAAGCTTTCTTT. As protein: CSVGGTEAFF.

The CDR3: CASSKVGGARNSPLHF. DNA for the CDR3: TGTGCCAGCAGCAAAGTCGGAGGGGCTAGGAATTCACCCCTCCACTTT. The V gene is TRBV7-8, the J gene TRBJ1-6; D might be TRBD1 (5 bases). V lost 5 bases and J lost 7, with 18 bases in between. The CDR3 consists of 16 residues. Germline CDR1 and CDR2: SGHVS and FQNEAQ.

CDR3 residues: CAMENRGDYEQYF. CDR3 nucleotide sequence: TGTGCGATGGAAAACAGGGGGGACTACGAGCAGTACTTC. The chain recombines TRBV30 with TRBJ2-5; TRBD1 matches 8 bases. The end of the DNA is better explained by TRBJ2-7, so the J call may be wrong. The CDR3 contains 13 residues. Germline lookup yields CDR1 GTSNPN and CDR2 SVGIG (reference sequence).

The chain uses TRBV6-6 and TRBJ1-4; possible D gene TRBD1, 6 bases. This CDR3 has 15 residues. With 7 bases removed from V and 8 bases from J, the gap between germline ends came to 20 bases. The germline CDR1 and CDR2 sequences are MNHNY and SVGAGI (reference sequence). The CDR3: CASTETGRGEEKLFF. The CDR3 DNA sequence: TGTGCCAGCACTGAAACGGGCAGGGGCGAGGAAAAACTGTTTTTT.

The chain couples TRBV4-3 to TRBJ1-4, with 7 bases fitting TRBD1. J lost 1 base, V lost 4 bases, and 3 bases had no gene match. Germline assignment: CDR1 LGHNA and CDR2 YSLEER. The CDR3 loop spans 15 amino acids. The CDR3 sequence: CASSPTGETNEKLFF. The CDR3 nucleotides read TGCGCCAGCAGCCCAACAGGGGAAACTAATGAAAAACTGTTTTTT.

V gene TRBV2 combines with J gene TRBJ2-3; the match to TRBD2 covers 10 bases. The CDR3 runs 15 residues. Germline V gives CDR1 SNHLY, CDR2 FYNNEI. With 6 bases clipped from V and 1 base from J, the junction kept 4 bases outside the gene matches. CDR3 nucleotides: TGTGCCAGCAGCCCTGGACTAGCGGGCACAGATACGCAGTATTTT. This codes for CASSPGLAGTDTQYF.

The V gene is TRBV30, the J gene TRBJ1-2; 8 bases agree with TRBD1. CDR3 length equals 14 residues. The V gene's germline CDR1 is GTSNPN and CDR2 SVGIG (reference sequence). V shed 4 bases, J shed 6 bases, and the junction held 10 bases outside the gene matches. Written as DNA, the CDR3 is TGTGCCTGGACCCAAACCCAGGGGGCCAATGGCTACACCTTC. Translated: CAWTQTQGANGYTF.

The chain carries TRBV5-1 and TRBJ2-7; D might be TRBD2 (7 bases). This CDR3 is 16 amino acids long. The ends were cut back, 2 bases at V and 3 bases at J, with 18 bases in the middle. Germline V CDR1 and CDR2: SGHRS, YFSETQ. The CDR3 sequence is CASSFGDRGALYEQYF. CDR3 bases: TGCGCCAGCAGCTTTGGGGACCGGGGGGCCCTCTACGAGCAGTACTTC.

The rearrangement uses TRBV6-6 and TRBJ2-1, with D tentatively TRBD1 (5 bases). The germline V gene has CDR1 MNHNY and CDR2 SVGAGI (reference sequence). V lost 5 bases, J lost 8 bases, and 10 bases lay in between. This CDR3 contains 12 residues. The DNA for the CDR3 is TGTGCCAGCAGTCCGACAGCGTATGAGCAGTTCTTC. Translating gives CASSPTAYEQFF.

The CDR3 region is CASSPREAENTEAFF. Here the CDR3 DNA reads TGTGCCAGCAGCCCCCGGGAAGCGGAGAACACTGAAGCTTTCTTT. V usage is TRBV7-8 and J usage is TRBJ1-1; D not resolved. V was trimmed by 5 bases and J by 1 base, leaving 14 bases between them. This CDR3 has 15 residues. Germline V gene sequence: CDR1 SGHVS, CDR2 FQNEAQ.

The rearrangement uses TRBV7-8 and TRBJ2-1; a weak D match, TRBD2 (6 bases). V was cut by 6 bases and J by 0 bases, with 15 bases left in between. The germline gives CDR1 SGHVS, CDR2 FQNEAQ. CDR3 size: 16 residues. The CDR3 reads CASSPRRGGSYNEQFF. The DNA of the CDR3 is TGTGCCAGCAGTCCAAGGCGGGGCGGCTCCTACAATGAGCAGTTCTTC.